This T cell receptor beta chain is drawn from a study of T cells in Graves' hyperthyroidism and ophthalmopathy. Researchers took RNA transcripts and amplified the TCR beta CDR3 regions from them. The study used the HTBI primer set for a first-round RT-PCR of the TCR CDR3. TCRdb passed the multiplex PCR reads through MiXCR, listing each CDR3 protein once. The data hold approximately 420,000 distinct CDR3 sequences, with 14% to 15% observed a single time. Together with thyroid ultrasound, orbital computed tomography, serum thyroxine and TRAb, clinical symptoms were used for diagnoses. The PBMCs had their origin in roughly 9.8 ml of fresh peripheral blood. Worth noting for this clonotype: Antigen specificity is unknown.

Broader study findings: Ophthalmopathy was told apart from stable hyperthyroidism by a 13 V-J model. In blood, most of the thyroid clonotypes expanded above 0.001 were also present.

The CDR3 is made up of 15 amino acids. V gave up 5 bases and J gave up 7 bases; unmatched junction bases: 10. CDR1 is MDHEN, CDR2 SYDVKM, per germline. The chain carries TRBV28 and TRBJ1-4; 7 bases line up with TRBD1. This sequence originates from a woman aged 25 to 39 with Graves' hyperthyroidism. Sequencing was done on a sample of blood. Written as DNA, the CDR3 is TGTGCCAGCAGTCCGCGGACAGGCTCGGGTGAAAAACTGTTTTTT. Translation gives CASSPRTGSGEKLFF.